The 6 T cell receptor beta chains reported below all come from one sample, sequenced in a study of blood T cells in healthy people across ages. Using a J-beta primer mix together with a sample-barcoded 5' primer, a second PCR was run for about 7 to 12 cycles. TCRdb recomputed calls from the 5' RACE reads with MiXCR, one row per CDR3 protein. Of 800,000 to 1,000,000 distinct CDR3 sequences in the sample, around 48% were seen once. The sequenced material came from blood. All receptors derive from a man aged 25-45 years in good health.

This clonotype was counted between two and nine times. This chain connects TRBV25-1 to TRBJ2-1; 7 nucleotides align to TRBD1. Germline trimming cut 7 bases from V and 4 bases from J; bases unmatched to any gene: 7. CDR1 is MGHDK and CDR2 is SYGVNS in the germline V gene. The CDR3 extends over 14 amino acids. For the CDR3, the DNA is TGTGCCAGCACCACAGGGGCCCTATACAATGAGCAGTTCTTC. It codes for CASTTGALYNEQFF.

This clonotype turned up a few times. V is TRBV5-6 and J is TRBJ2-7; TRBD1 might be the D (6 bases). V was pared by 4 bases and J by 2 bases, with 13 bases between. Germline assignment: CDR1 SGHDT and CDR2 YYEEEE. The CDR3 totals 14 residues. CDR3 protein: CASSPGTNPYEQYF. In DNA form, the CDR3 reads TGTGCCAGCAGCCCCGGGACAAATCCCTACGAGCAGTACTTC.

V gene TRBV2 combines with J gene TRBJ2-1; the match to TRBD2 covers 7 bases. Germline trimming cut 6 bases from V and 7 bases from J; bases unmatched to any gene: 6. Germline assignment: CDR1 SNHLY and CDR2 FYNNEI. This CDR3 contains 13 residues. This CDR3 is CASRETSYNEQFF. The CDR3 DNA reads as TGTGCCAGCAGGGAGACTAGCTATAATGAGCAGTTCTTC.

This chain uses TRBV4-2 with TRBJ2-7; D unclear. V was clipped by 1 base and J by 2 bases, with 6 bases between them. Germline V gene data show CDR1 as LGHNA and CDR2 as YNFKEQ. The CDR3 length is 13 residues. CDR3 region: CASSQVSTYEQYF. The CDR3 DNA reads as TGTGCCAGCAGCCAAGTGTCCACCTACGAGCAGTACTTC.

The chain couples TRBV9 to TRBJ2-1; D call uncertain. Germline values: CDR1 SGDLS, CDR2 YYNGEE. Trimming stripped 0 bases from V and 10 bases from J, with 14 bases between. The CDR3 runs to 14 residues. CDR3 DNA: TGTGCCAGCAGCGTAGAGTTCGGGCGTCGAGAGCAGTTCTTC. Its protein product is CASSVEFGRREQFF.

The chain uses TRBV4-3 and TRBJ1-2; D is ambiguous. Germline loops: CDR1 LGHNA, CDR2 YSLEER. There are 13 residues in the CDR3. Between the trimmed V and J ends, which lost 0 bases and 7 bases, there was a span of 9 bases. The CDR3, as DNA: TGCGCCAGCAGCCAAGACAGTGTTGGTGGCTACACCTTC. Its protein product is CASSQDSVGGYTF.